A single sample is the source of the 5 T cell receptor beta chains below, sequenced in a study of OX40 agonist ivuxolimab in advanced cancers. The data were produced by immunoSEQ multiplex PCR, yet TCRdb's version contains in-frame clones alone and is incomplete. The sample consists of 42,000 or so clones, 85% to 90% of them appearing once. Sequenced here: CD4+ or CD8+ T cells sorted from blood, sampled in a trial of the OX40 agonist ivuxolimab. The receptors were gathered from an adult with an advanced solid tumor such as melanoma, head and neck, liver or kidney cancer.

CDR3 region: CASSVSTSGEQYF. CDR3 bases: TGTGCCAGCAGCGTATCCACGAGTGGCGAGCAGTACTTC. The J gene is TRBJ2-7, the V gene TRBV9; D ambiguous. From germline, CDR1 is SGDLS and CDR2 YYNGEE. Trimming left V 1 base short and J 6 bases short, with 11 bases between. The CDR3 contains 13 residues.

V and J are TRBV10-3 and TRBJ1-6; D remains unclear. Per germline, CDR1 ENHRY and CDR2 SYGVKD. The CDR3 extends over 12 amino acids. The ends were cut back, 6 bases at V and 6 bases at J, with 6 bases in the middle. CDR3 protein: CAIRMGNSPLHF. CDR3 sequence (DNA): TGTGCCATCAGGATGGGTAATTCACCCCTCCACTTT.

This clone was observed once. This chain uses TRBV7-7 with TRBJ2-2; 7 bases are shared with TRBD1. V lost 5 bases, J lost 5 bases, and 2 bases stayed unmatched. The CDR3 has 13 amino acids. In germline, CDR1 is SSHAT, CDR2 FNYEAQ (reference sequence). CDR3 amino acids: CASSRTGTGELFF. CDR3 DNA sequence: TGTGCCAGCAGCCGGACAGGAACCGGGGAGCTGTTTTTT.

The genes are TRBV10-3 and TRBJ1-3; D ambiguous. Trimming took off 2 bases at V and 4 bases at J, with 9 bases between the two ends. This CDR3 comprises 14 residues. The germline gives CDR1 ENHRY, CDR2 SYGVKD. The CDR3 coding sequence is TGTGCCATCAGTGAGCACACTTCGGGAAACACCATATATTTT. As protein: CAISEHTSGNTIYF.

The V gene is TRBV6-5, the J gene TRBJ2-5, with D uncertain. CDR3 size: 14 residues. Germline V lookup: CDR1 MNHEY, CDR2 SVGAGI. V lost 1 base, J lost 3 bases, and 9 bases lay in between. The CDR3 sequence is CASSYWADKETQYF. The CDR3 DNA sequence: TGTGCCAGCAGTTACTGGGCGGATAAAGAGACCCAGTACTTC.